Following are 25 T cell receptor beta chains from one sample sequenced in a study of shared clonotypes between healthy human individuals. TCRdb keeps only in-frame clones here, not all; method: immunoSEQ multiplex PCR. The sample comprises a few million clones, around nine tenths of which are singletons, and 0.13% to 0.15% rests with the top ten. The specimen sequenced was naive CD4+ T cells sorted from blood. Subset defined: CD45RA+ positively selected. The receptors shown here come from a man between 18 and 29 years old in good health.

The chain is built from TRBV11-1 and TRBJ2-7; D gene uncertain. The CDR3 spans 11 residues. Per germline, CDR1 SGHAT and CDR2 FQDESV (reference sequence). Trimming removed 2 bases from V and 6 bases from J, with 5 bases in between. As DNA, the CDR3 is TGTGCCAGCAGCTTACAAGTCGAGCAGTACTTC. Translated: CASSLQVEQYF. Drawing the rest from reference TRBV11-1 and TRBJ2-7, the complete variable domain is EAEVAQSPRYKITEKSQAVAFWCDPISGHATLYWYRQILGQGPELLVQFQDESVVDDSQLPKDRFSAERLKGVDSTLKIQPAELGDSAMYLCASSLQVEQYFGPGTRLTVT.

This chain joins TRBV7-2 and TRBJ1-1, with a weak D call TRBD1 (6 bases). The CDR3 extends over 14 amino acids. The germline V and J ends were trimmed by 4 bases and 1 base, with 10 bases remaining between them. Germline CDR1 and CDR2: SGHTA and FQGNSA. For the CDR3, the DNA is TGTGCCAGCAGCTCAATGGGGGCGAACACTGAAGCTTTCTTT. As protein: CASSSMGANTEAFF.

The chain carries TRBV19 and TRBJ2-1; weak D call: TRBD1 (5 bases). The CDR3 extends over 16 amino acids. Germline CDR1 LNHDA, CDR2 SQIVND (reference sequence). The ends were cut back, 5 bases at V and 2 bases at J, with 16 bases in the middle. CDR3 loop: CASSPPRAGPYNEQFF. CDR3 bases: TGTGCCAGTAGTCCCCCCAGGGCAGGCCCCTACAATGAGCAGTTCTTC.

This chain links TRBV19 with TRBJ1-4; no firm D call. The V end was cut by 5 bases, the J end by 4 bases, with 11 bases between. The germline gives CDR1 LNHDA, CDR2 SQIVND (reference sequence). CDR3 length equals 14 residues. CDR3 in DNA: TGTGCCAGTAGTGGGGAGGTCCTTAATGAAAAACTGTTTTTT. This translates into CASSGEVLNEKLFF.

The CDR3 coding sequence is TGTGCCAGCTCGCCGGACAGCGAGCCCCAGCATTTT. Amino acids: CASSPDSEPQHF. The rearrangement links TRBV18 to TRBJ1-5, with a possible D match to TRBD1 (6 bases). This CDR3 has 12 residues. Deletions cut 6 bases from V and 8 bases from J, with 11 bases between. Germline CDR1 KGHSH, CDR2 LQKENI.

Comments on this clone: One end of the junction does not line up with germline, which may come from a read error. This sample includes further DNA sequences coding for the same CDR3. The chain carries TRBV11-2 and TRBJ2-1, with 8 positions matching TRBD1. The CDR3 contains 15 residues. CDR1 is SGHAT and CDR2 is FQNNGV in the germline V gene. The CDR3 reads CASSLDRGSYNEQFF. The DNA of the CDR3 is TGTGCCAGCAGCCTAGACAGGGGCTCCTACAATGAGCAGTTCTTC. The complete variable domain, with remaining parts taken from reference TRBV11-2 and TRBJ2-1, reads EAGVAQSPRYKIIEKRQSVAFWCNPISGHATLYWYQQILGQGPKLLIQFQNNGVVDDSQLPKDRFSAERLKGVDSTLKIQPAKLEDSAVYLCASSLDRGSYNEQFFGPGTRLTVL.

The chain employs TRBV7-2 and TRBJ2-7; 7 nucleotides line up with TRBD2. The CDR3 totals 15 residues. Germline V gene lookup returns CDR1 SGHTA and CDR2 FQGNSA. With V trimmed by 4 bases and J by 6 bases, 12 bases remained unmatched. CDR3 amino acids: CASSSTGTTLGEQYF. As DNA, the CDR3 is TGTGCCAGCAGCTCGACCGGGACTACCCTCGGCGAGCAGTACTTC.

The chain is built from TRBV5-5 and TRBJ1-2; the match to TRBD1 covers 9 bases. The CDR3 length is 14 residues. Germline V gene lookup returns CDR1 SGHKS and CDR2 YYEKEE (reference sequence). With 3 bases clipped from V and 6 bases from J, the junction kept 6 bases outside the gene matches. CDR3 sequence (DNA): TGTGCCAGCAGCTCCTGGACAGGGGCGGATGGCTACACCTTC. Its translation: CASSSWTGADGYTF.

Of note for this clone: Other nucleotide sequences in the sample specify the same CDR3. The chain employs TRBV6-1 and TRBJ2-3, with 9 bases that match TRBD2. Germline V gene data show CDR1 as MNHNS and CDR2 as SASEGT. J lost 1 base, V lost 3 bases, and 2 bases had no gene match. There are 15 residues in the CDR3. For the CDR3, the DNA is TGTGCCAGCAGTGACTTAGCGGGGGGCACAGATACGCAGTATTTT. Its translation: CASSDLAGGTDTQYF.

This chain connects TRBV29-1 to TRBJ1-3, with a possible D match to TRBD1 (5 bases). The germline gives CDR1 SQVTM, CDR2 ANQGSEA. V was shortened by 3 bases and J by 3 bases, with 9 bases between the two germline ends. This CDR3 has 13 amino acids. The CDR3 region has the DNA TGCAGCGTTGAGGGACTCAATGGAAACACCATATATTTT. Translation: CSVEGLNGNTIYF.

The chain joins TRBV9 to TRBJ2-1, with D perhaps TRBD2 (7 bases). This CDR3 region has 15 residues. V gave up 4 bases and J gave up 4 bases, with 15 bases separating them. The germline V gene has CDR1 SGDLS and CDR2 YYNGEE. The CDR3 loop is CASSSEGGGYNEQFF. The CDR3 coding sequence is TGTGCCAGCAGCTCCGAGGGGGGGGGATACAATGAGCAGTTCTTC.

This clone has just a few counts. CDR3 amino acids: CASSPWTGPNTEAFF. CDR3 sequence (DNA): TGTGCCAGCAGTCCGTGGACAGGACCGAACACTGAAGCTTTCTTT. The V gene is TRBV27, the J gene TRBJ1-1; 7 positions agree with TRBD1. J gave up 1 base and V 5 bases, and 7 bases lay outside the gene matches. The germline gives CDR1 MNHEY, CDR2 SMNVEV (reference sequence). The length of the CDR3 is 15 residues.

The chain uses TRBV14 and TRBJ2-3, with D maybe TRBD2 (6 bases). CDR3 length: 15 residues. Germline assignment: CDR1 SGHDN and CDR2 FVKESK. Trimming took 0 bases from V and 4 from J, leaving 11 bases between them. DNA of the CDR3: TGTGCCAGCAGCCAAGAGTCGGGGGTATCAGATACGCAGTATTTT. The encoded protein is CASSQESGVSDTQYF. The full variable domain, completed using reference TRBV14 and TRBJ2-3, is EAGVTQFPSHSVIEKGQTVTLRCDPISGHDNLYWYRRVMGKEIKFLLHFVKESKQDESGMPNNRFLAERTGGTYSTLKVQPAELEDSGVYFCASSQESGVSDTQYFGPGTRLTVL.

This clone occurred once. The J gene is TRBJ2-7, the V gene TRBV7-8; 7 bases align to TRBD1. V gave up 5 bases and J gave up 3 bases; unmatched junction bases: 7. Germline V gene data show CDR1 as SGHVS and CDR2 as FQNEAQ. The CDR3 has 14 residues. Here the CDR3 DNA reads TGTGCCAGCAGCCTTAGGGACAGTATCTACGAGCAGTACTTC. This gives the protein CASSLRDSIYEQYF.

The CDR3 coding sequence is TGTGCCAGCAGCCTCACGCTAGTCGGCTACACCTTC. It yields the protein CASSLTLVGYTF. V gene TRBV7-9 combines with J gene TRBJ1-2; the D is unclear. The CDR3 has 12 amino acids. Trimming left V 5 bases short and J 8 bases short, with 12 bases between. Germline V CDR1 and CDR2: SEHNR, FQNEAQ (reference sequence). Variable domain in full (rest from reference TRBV7-9 and TRBJ1-2): DTGVSQNPRHKITKRGQNVTFRCDPISEHNRLYWYRQTLGQGPEFLTYFQNEAQLEKSRLLSDRFSAERPKGSFSTLEIQRTEQGDSAMYLCASSLTLVGYTFGSGTRLTVV.

The chain links TRBV10-3 to TRBJ2-5; TRBD1 is a possible D gene (6 bases). V lost 6 bases and J 7 bases, leaving 15 bases between the germline ends. The germline gives CDR1 ENHRY, CDR2 SYGVKD. This CDR3 is 13 amino acids long. DNA of the CDR3: TGTGCCATCAGGGAGGACAGTTCTGGGACCCAGTACTTC. It translates to CAIREDSSGTQYF.

V usage is TRBV5-4 and J usage is TRBJ1-4, with 9 nucleotides matching TRBD1. Germline loops: CDR1 SGHNT, CDR2 YYREEE (reference sequence). This CDR3 region has 16 residues. Germline trimming cut 2 bases from V and 7 bases from J; bases unmatched to any gene: 9. CDR3 nucleotides: TGTGCCAGCAGCTTTACAGGGGGCGCGTTGGGTGAAAAACTGTTTTTT. Translating gives CASSFTGGALGEKLFF.

This clone came up a few times. The chain links TRBV5-4 to TRBJ1-1, with D possibly matching TRBD1 (5 bases). The V gene's germline CDR1 is SGHNT and CDR2 YYREEE (reference sequence). The CDR3 contains 12 residues. V was cut by 3 bases and J by 7 bases, with 10 bases left in between. The CDR3 spells CASSYAGDEAFF. As DNA, the CDR3 is TGTGCCAGCAGCTATGCGGGGGATGAAGCTTTCTTT.

The chain carries TRBV7-9 and TRBJ2-7, with D unresolved. The germline V and J ends were trimmed by 0 bases and 1 base, with 7 bases remaining between them. CDR1 and CDR2 from the germline V gene are SEHNR and FQNEAQ (reference sequence). This CDR3 region has 14 residues. DNA of the CDR3: TGTGCCAGCAGCTTAGCGATAGGGTCCTACGAGCAGTACTTC. Residues: CASSLAIGSYEQYF.

The V and J genes are TRBV30 and TRBJ1-2; D is possibly TRBD1 (5 bases). Germline CDR1 and CDR2: GTSNPN and SVGIG (reference sequence). This CDR3 comprises 16 residues. The V end was cut by 2 bases, the J end by 7 bases, with 23 bases between. The CDR3 is CAWSSDNGGSASGYTF. In DNA, the CDR3 is TGTGCCTGGAGTTCCGACAATGGGGGGTCCGCCAGTGGCTACACCTTC.

J is TRBJ1-6 and V is TRBV30; 8 nucleotides match TRBD1. Germline V gene lookup returns CDR1 GTSNPN and CDR2 SVGIG (reference sequence). V lost 2 bases to trimming and J lost 8 bases; unmatched junction nucleotides: 2. The CDR3 is 13 residues long. The CDR3 region is CAWSTGGDSPLHF. CDR3 in DNA: TGTGCCTGGAGTACAGGGGGAGATTCACCCCTCCACTTT.

CDR3 sequence reads: CASSQEGSPLHF. CDR3 bases: TGTGCCAGCAGTCAGGAGGGTTCACCCCTCCACTTT. The chain carries TRBV25-1 and TRBJ1-6; unclear D gene. Germline CDR1 is MGHDK and CDR2 is SYGVNS. There are 12 residues in the CDR3. V lost 5 bases and J 9 bases, leaving 8 bases between the germline ends.

The J gene is TRBJ2-1, the V gene TRBV6-5; 8 positions agree with TRBD2. V dropped 0 bases and J dropped 7; count of bases not matched to a gene: 8. The CDR3 covers 16 residues. Per the germline V gene, CDR1 is MNHEY and CDR2 is SVGAGI. CDR3 sequence: CASSYSSGLVINEQFF. The CDR3 DNA is TGTGCCAGCAGTTACTCATCGGGACTAGTTATTAATGAGCAGTTCTTC.

The chain uses TRBV11-2 and TRBJ1-1; D perhaps matches TRBD1 (5 bases). The CDR3 length is 11 residues. The germline V gene encodes CDR1 SGHAT and CDR2 FQNNGV. V shed 4 bases and J shed 11 bases, with 11 bases lying between them. CDR3 loop: CASSSGPRAFF. The CDR3 DNA is TGTGCCAGCAGCTCAGGGCCCCGGGCTTTCTTT. The full variable domain, completed using reference TRBV11-2 and TRBJ1-1, is EAGVAQSPRYKIIEKRQSVAFWCNPISGHATLYWYQQILGQGPKLLIQFQNNGVVDDSQLPKDRFSAERLKGVDSTLKIQPAKLEDSAVYLCASSSGPRAFFGQGTRLTVV.

Regarding this clone: Other DNA sequences in this sample translate to the same CDR3. This sequence joins TRBV5-1 and TRBJ2-5, with D unclear. Trimming removed 4 bases from V and 2 bases from J, with 9 bases in between. The germline V gene encodes CDR1 SGHRS and CDR2 YFSETQ. The CDR3 is 13 residues long. CDR3 residues: CASSLVLQETQYF. The CDR3 coding sequence is TGCGCCAGCAGCCTTGTTCTACAAGAGACCCAGTACTTC.